This TCR beta chain was documented in a study of T cell changes during pregnancy in multiple sclerosis. CDR3 length equals 14 residues. Germline loops: CDR1 SGHNT, CDR2 YYREEE (reference sequence). J was trimmed by 4 bases and V by 3 bases; bases with no gene match: 2. The assay was immunoSEQ multiplex PCR, and TCRdb's table has in-frame clones only and misses some. Among roughly 30,000 clones listed, 89% were seen once. The material was CD8+ T cells from peripheral blood mononuclear cells, obtained in the second trimester of pregnancy. The sequence was obtained from a female donor with multiple sclerosis, enrolled in a pregnancy study. The genes are TRBV5-4 and TRBJ2-7; TRBD2 matches at 12 bases. CDR3 region: CASSSGLAGYEQYF. CDR3 nucleotides: TGTGCCAGCAGCTCGGGACTAGCGGGTTACGAGCAGTACTTC.